These 20 T cell receptor beta chains share one sample of origin, sequenced in a study of T-cell reconstitution after alpha-beta-depleted transplantation in children (dated by TCRdb to the mid-2010s). The library was built by means of PCR. For sequencing, an Illumina HiSeq 2500 was employed. TCR libraries were prepared with molecular barcoding, using unique molecular identifiers to normalize TCRbeta repertoire quantification. TCRdb reanalyzed the raw reads on its own, using fastp at Q25 for trimming and MiXCR for clone calling, and kept in-frame beta chains. Here each entry gathers all rows of one CDR3 protein and keeps the most common genes and DNA. Across this sample there are some 490,000 distinct CDR3 sequences, with under 15% seen only once. The top ten clones comprise about 5% of the sample. The sequencing here drew on PBMCs from the stem cell graft donor, taken from the stem cell graft. The receptors come from a human donor who donated a stem cell graft to a child with combined immunodeficiency.

The rearrangement uses TRBV29-1 and TRBJ1-1; TRBD1 might be the D (6 bases). V lost 4 bases to trimming and J lost 2 bases, with 11 bases between them. Germline values: CDR1 SQVTM, CDR2 ANQGSEA. The CDR3 is 13 amino acids. The CDR3 DNA follows: TGCAGCGTTGGGGACATTGGAAACACTGAAGCTTTCTTT. Translating it yields CSVGDIGNTEAFF.

This clonotype was seen more than once but under ten times. The rearrangement joins TRBV29-1 to TRBJ1-1; no firm D call. The CDR3 runs 13 residues. V was cut by 0 bases and J by 3 bases, with 8 bases left in between. CDR1 and CDR2 (germline): SQVTM, ANQGSEA. CDR3 loop: CSVEEWRDTEAFF. The CDR3 DNA follows: TGCAGCGTTGAAGAATGGCGGGACACTGAAGCTTTCTTT.

The chain couples TRBV6-1 to TRBJ2-5; 9 bases line up with TRBD1. The CDR3 spans 15 residues. V lost 6 bases and J lost 4; bases outside the gene matches: 9. CDR1 and CDR2 from the germline V gene are MNHNS and SASEGT. CDR3 sequence: CASSPMGQGGETQYF. DNA of the CDR3: TGTGCCAGCAGCCCCATGGGACAGGGCGGAGAGACCCAGTACTTC.

This clonotype was detected only a few times. J is TRBJ2-5 and V is TRBV30, with D maybe TRBD1 (7 bases). Germline V gene data show CDR1 as GTSNPN and CDR2 as SVGIG (reference sequence). The length of the CDR3 is 13 residues. Between the trimmed V and J ends, which lost 3 bases and 5 bases, there was a span of 13 bases. The CDR3 region is CAWRATGRETQYF. The CDR3 coding sequence is TGTGCCTGGAGGGCGACAGGGAGGGAGACCCAGTACTTC. The full variable domain, completed using reference TRBV30 and TRBJ2-5, is SQTIHQWPATLVQPVGSPLSLECTVEGTSNPNLYWYRQAAGRGLQLLFYSVGIGQISSEVPQNLSASRPQDRQFILSSKKLLLSDSGFYLCAWRATGRETQYFGPGTRLLVL.

The chain carries TRBV7-2 and TRBJ1-6, with D possibly TRBD1 on 5 matching bases. Trimming shortened V by 5 bases and J by 9 bases, and 14 bases separated the two germline ends. The CDR3 covers 14 residues. The germline V gene has CDR1 SGHTA and CDR2 FQGNSA. This CDR3 is CASSPRAFSSPLHF. For the CDR3, the DNA is TGTGCCAGCAGCCCCAGGGCCTTCTCTTCACCCCTCCACTTT.

This clonotype has a handful of counts. V gene TRBV24-1 combines with J gene TRBJ2-2; D not resolved. CDR3 length equals 14 residues. The V gene lost 0 bases and the J gene lost 1 base, with 2 bases spanning the gap. In germline, CDR1 is KGHDR, CDR2 SFDVKD. The CDR3 loop reads CATSDLGNTGELFF. CDR3 DNA sequence: TGTGCCACCAGTGATTTGGGGAACACCGGGGAGCTGTTTTTT.

This sequence joins TRBV9 and TRBJ2-7; possible D gene TRBD2, 7 bases. The length of the CDR3 is 14 residues. The ends were cut back, 2 bases at V and 0 bases at J, with 9 bases in the middle. CDR1 is SGDLS, CDR2 YYNGEE, per germline. The CDR3 bases are TGTGCCAGCAGCGTGGGGGGGCTCTCCTACGAGCAGTACTTC. The encoded protein is CASSVGGLSYEQYF.

The chain is built from TRBV10-3 and TRBJ2-3; weak D call: TRBD2 (6 bases). The V gene lost 4 bases and the J gene lost 4 bases, with 21 bases spanning the gap. From germline, CDR1 is ENHRY and CDR2 SYGVKD. The CDR3 runs to 17 residues. The CDR3 loop reads CAISGISGESHSDTQYF. The CDR3 DNA follows: TGTGCCATCAGTGGGATTTCGGGAGAGTCACACTCAGATACGCAGTATTTT.

V and J are TRBV5-1 and TRBJ2-7; 14 bases are shared with TRBD2. The CDR3 is 15 amino acids. Per germline, CDR1 SGHRS and CDR2 YFSETQ. The junction had 3 bases not matched to a gene; V was cut back by 0 bases and J by 7 bases. CDR3 bases: TGCGCCAGCAGCTTGGAGGGACTAGCGGGAGTTGAGCAGTACTTC. This encodes CASSLEGLAGVEQYF.

This clonotype has only a few counts. V and J are TRBV19 and TRBJ1-2; 7 bases are a match to TRBD1. The CDR3 is made up of 14 amino acids. V trimming: 6 bases; J trimming: 3 bases; junction bases outside the gene matches: 7. Germline values: CDR1 LNHDA, CDR2 SQIVND (reference sequence). The CDR3 loop reads CASRRDSPDYGYTF. The CDR3 DNA reads as TGTGCCAGTAGACGGGACAGCCCAGACTATGGCTACACCTTC.

This clonotype was detected many times. The chain has TRBV29-1 and TRBJ1-1, with no clear D. The V end was cut by 4 bases, the J end by 0 bases, with 9 bases between. Germline lookup yields CDR1 SQVTM and CDR2 ANQGSEA. The CDR3 has 13 residues. The CDR3 protein is CSVAGFMNTEAFF. CDR3 sequence (DNA): TGCAGCGTTGCCGGGTTTATGAACACTGAAGCTTTCTTT.

The chain links TRBV7-2 to TRBJ2-3, with TRBD2 matching over 8 bases. CDR3 size: 17 residues. The V gene end was trimmed by 3 bases and the J gene end by 2 bases; junction bases not matched to a gene: 10. Germline V CDR1 and CDR2: SGHTA, FQGNSA. CDR3 nucleotide sequence: TGTGCCAGCAGCTTCCAATCCGGGACTAGACTCACAGATACGCAGTATTTT. This sequence encodes CASSFQSGTRLTDTQYF.

This clonotype was picked up many times. V gene TRBV12-3 or TRBV12-4 combines with J gene TRBJ2-7; D uncertain. This CDR3 region has 12 residues. V lost 6 bases and J lost 3, with 9 bases in between. The CDR3 bases are TGTGCCAGCAGCCTTGACTTCTACGAGCAGTACTTC. Encoded protein: CASSLDFYEQYF.

The chain uses TRBV7-2 and TRBJ2-3; the match to TRBD2 covers 8 bases. Germline V CDR1 and CDR2: SGHTA, FQGNSA. The CDR3 extends over 16 amino acids. V gave up 4 bases and J gave up 4 bases; unmatched junction bases: 10. The CDR3 protein is CASSWHRLAGADTQYF. As DNA, the CDR3 is TGTGCCAGCAGCTGGCATCGCCTAGCGGGTGCAGATACGCAGTATTTT. Complete variable domain (other parts from reference TRBV7-2 and TRBJ2-3): GAGVSQSPSNKVTEKGKDVELRCDPISGHTALYWYRQSLGQGLEFLIYFQGNSAPDKSGLPSDRFSAERTGGSVSTLTIQRTQQEDSAVYLCASSWHRLAGADTQYFGPGTRLTVL.

This sequence joins TRBV6-2 or TRBV6-3 and TRBJ2-5; possibly TRBD1 for D (5 bases). Germline CDR1 reads MNHEY; CDR2 reads SVGEGT. Trimming shortened V by 3 bases and J by 3 bases, and 8 bases separated the two germline ends. This CDR3 spans 13 amino acids. CDR3 sequence (DNA): TGTGCCAGCAGTTATGTGACAGAAGAGACCCAGTACTTC. Translation gives CASSYVTEETQYF.

A few counts support this clonotype. V gene TRBV12-3 or TRBV12-4 combines with J gene TRBJ2-5; 8 bases fit TRBD1. V shed 3 bases, J shed 5 bases, and the junction held 8 bases outside the gene matches. CDR3 length: 15 residues. The CDR3 sequence is CASSFGAGGAETQYF. CDR3 DNA sequence: TGTGCCAGCAGTTTTGGGGCAGGGGGCGCGGAGACCCAGTACTTC.

This clonotype was recorded at least ten times. The chain employs TRBV12-3 or TRBV12-4 and TRBJ2-5; TRBD2 is a possible D gene (6 bases). V was trimmed by 6 bases and J by 5 bases, leaving 13 bases between them. The CDR3 contains 13 residues. CDR3 sequence: CASSFSGRETQYF. The CDR3, as DNA: TGTGCCAGCAGCTTCTCAGGGAGGGAGACCCAGTACTTC.

The rearrangement links TRBV4-3 to TRBJ2-7; a weak D match, TRBD2 (5 bases). The CDR3 has 14 amino acids. Germline V CDR1 and CDR2: LGHNA, YSLEER. With 3 bases removed from V and 4 bases from J, the gap between germline ends came to 13 bases. The CDR3 DNA follows: TGCGCCAGCAGCCAGGCAGGAGAGGGTTACGAGCAGTACTTC. It translates to CASSQAGEGYEQYF.

CDR3 bases: TGTGCCAGCACCCAAGGGGCAGGTACTAGTGCTCAAGGCGAGCAGTACTTC. This encodes CASTQGAGTSAQGEQYF. V gene TRBV6-2 or TRBV6-3 combines with J gene TRBJ2-7; perhaps D is TRBD1 or TRBD2 (5 bases each). Trimming pared 7 bases from V and 6 bases from J, leaving 28 bases between. In germline, CDR1 is MNHEY, CDR2 SVGEGT. The CDR3 contains 17 residues.

This clonotype showed up just a few times. V and J are TRBV27 and TRBJ2-7; D is undetermined. The CDR3 is 14 residues long. Germline V CDR1 and CDR2: MNHEY, SMNVEV (reference sequence). Deletions cut 3 bases from V and 5 bases from J, with 14 bases between. CDR3 residues: CASSFSPITNEQYF. CDR3 DNA sequence: TGTGCCAGCAGTTTTTCCCCTATTACCAACGAGCAGTACTTC.